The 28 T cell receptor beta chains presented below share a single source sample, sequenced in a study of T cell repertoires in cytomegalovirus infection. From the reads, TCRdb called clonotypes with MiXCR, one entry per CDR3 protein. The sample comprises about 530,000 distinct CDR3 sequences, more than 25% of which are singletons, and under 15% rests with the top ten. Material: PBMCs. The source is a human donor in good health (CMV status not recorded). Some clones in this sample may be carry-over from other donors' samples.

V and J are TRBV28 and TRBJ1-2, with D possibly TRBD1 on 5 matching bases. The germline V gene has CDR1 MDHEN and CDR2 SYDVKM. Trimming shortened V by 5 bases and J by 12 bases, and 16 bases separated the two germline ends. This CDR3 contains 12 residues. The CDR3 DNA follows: TGTGCCAGCAGTGCCCAGGGAGAGTTCAACACCTTC. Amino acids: CASSAQGEFNTF.

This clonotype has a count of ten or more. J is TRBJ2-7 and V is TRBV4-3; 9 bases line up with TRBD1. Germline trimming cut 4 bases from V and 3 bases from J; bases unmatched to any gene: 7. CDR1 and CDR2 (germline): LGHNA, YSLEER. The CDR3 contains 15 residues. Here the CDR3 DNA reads TGCGCCAGCAGCCCACAGGGACAGGGAAACTACGAGCAGTACTTC. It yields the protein CASSPQGQGNYEQYF.

CDR3 region: CASSLPTVNYGYTF. The CDR3 coding sequence is TGTGCCAGCAGCTTACCGACAGTGAACTATGGCTACACCTTC. The chain links TRBV7-6 to TRBJ1-2; tentatively, D is TRBD1 (5 bases). The germline V gene encodes CDR1 SGHVS and CDR2 FNYEAQ. V gave up 2 bases and J gave up 2 bases, with 9 bases separating them. CDR3 length equals 14 residues.

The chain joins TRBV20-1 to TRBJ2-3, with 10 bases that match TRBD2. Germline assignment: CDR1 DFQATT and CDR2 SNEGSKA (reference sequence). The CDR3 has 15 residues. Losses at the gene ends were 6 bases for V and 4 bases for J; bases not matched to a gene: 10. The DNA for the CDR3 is TGCAGTGCCCCCCTAGCGGGAGTTCGTCCAGATACGCAGTATTTT. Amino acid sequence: CSAPLAGVRPDTQYF.

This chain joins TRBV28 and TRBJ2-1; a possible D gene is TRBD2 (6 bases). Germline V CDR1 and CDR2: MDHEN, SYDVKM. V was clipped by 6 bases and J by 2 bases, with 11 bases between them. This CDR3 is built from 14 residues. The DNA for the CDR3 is TGTGCCAGCAGGCCGGACTACACCTACAATGAGCAGTTCTTC. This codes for CASRPDYTYNEQFF.

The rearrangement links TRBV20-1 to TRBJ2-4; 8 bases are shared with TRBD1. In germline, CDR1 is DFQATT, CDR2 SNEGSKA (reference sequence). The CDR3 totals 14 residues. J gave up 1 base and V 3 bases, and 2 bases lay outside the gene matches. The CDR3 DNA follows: TGCAGTGCTAGGACAGGGGACGCCAAAAACATTCAGTACTTC. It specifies CSARTGDAKNIQYF.

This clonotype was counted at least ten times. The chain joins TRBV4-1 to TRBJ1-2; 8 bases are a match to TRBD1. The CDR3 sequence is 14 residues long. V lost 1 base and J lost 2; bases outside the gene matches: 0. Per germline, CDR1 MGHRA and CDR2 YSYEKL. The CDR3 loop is CASSQGTGNYGYTF. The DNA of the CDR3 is TGCGCCAGCAGCCAAGGGACAGGGAACTATGGCTACACCTTC.

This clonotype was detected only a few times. CDR3 residues: CSARDSGSEETQYF. Written as DNA, the CDR3 is TGCAGTGCTAGAGATAGCGGGAGCGAGGAGACCCAGTACTTC. V usage is TRBV20-1 and J usage is TRBJ2-5; 9 positions match TRBD2. The V and J ends lost 0 bases and 5 bases, in that order; junction bases with no gene match: 4. CDR1 and CDR2 from the germline V gene are DFQATT and SNEGSKA (reference sequence). CDR3 length equals 14 residues.

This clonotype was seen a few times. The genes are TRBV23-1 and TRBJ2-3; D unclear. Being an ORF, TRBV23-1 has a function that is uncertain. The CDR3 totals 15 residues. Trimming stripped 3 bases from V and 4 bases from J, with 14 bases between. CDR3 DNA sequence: TGCGCCAGCAGTCAGATGTATAAGGTCCCAGATACGCAGTATTTT. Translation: CASSQMYKVPDTQYF.

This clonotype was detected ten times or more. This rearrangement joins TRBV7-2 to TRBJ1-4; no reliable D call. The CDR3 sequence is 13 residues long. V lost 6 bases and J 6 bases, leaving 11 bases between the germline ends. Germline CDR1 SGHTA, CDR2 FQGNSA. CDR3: CASRKAADEKLFF. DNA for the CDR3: TGTGCCAGCAGGAAGGCCGCCGATGAAAAACTGTTTTTT. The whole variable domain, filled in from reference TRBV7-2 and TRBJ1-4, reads GAGVSQSPSNKVTEKGKDVELRCDPISGHTALYWYRQSLGQGLEFLIYFQGNSAPDKSGLPSDRFSAERTGGSVSTLTIQRTQQEDSAVYLCASRKAADEKLFFGSGTQLSVL.

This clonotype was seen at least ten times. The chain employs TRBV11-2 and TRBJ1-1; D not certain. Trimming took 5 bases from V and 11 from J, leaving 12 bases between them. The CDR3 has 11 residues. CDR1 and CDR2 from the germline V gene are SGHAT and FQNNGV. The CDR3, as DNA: TGTGCCAGCAGCGCCTCTGCGGGGGCTTTCTTT. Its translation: CASSASAGAFF.

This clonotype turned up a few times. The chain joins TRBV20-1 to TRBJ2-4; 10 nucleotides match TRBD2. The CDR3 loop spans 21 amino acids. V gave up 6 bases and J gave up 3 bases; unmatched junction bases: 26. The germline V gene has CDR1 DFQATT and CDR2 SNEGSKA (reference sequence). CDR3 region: CSAAPSGRPGSAGGVKNIQYF. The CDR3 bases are TGCAGTGCGGCGCCCTCAGGGAGGCCCGGTTCAGCGGGAGGGGTCAAAAACATTCAGTACTTC.

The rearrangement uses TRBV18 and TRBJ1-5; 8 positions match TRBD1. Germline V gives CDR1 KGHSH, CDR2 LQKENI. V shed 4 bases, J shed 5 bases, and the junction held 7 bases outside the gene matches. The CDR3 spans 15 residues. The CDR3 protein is CASSQQQGVDQPQHF. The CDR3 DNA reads TGTGCCAGCTCACAGCAACAGGGGGTGGATCAGCCCCAGCATTTT. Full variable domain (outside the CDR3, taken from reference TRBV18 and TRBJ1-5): NAGVMQNPRHLVRRRGQEARLRCSPMKGHSHVYWYRQLPEEGLKFMVYLQKENIIDESGMPKERFSAEFPKEGPSILRIQQVVRGDSAAYFCASSQQQGVDQPQHFGDGTRLSIL.

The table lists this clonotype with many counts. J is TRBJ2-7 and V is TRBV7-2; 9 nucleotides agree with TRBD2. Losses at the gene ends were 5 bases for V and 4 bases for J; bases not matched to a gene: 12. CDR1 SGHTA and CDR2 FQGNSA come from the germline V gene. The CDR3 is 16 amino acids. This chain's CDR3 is CASSPLGGLAAYEQYV. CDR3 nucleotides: TGTGCCAGCAGCCCTCTGGGGGGACTAGCCGCTTACGAGCAGTACGTC.

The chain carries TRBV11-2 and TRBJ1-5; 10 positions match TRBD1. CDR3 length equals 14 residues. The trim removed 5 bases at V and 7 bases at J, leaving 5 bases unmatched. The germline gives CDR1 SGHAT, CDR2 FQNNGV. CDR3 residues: CASSLTGGEQPQHF. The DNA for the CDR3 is TGTGCCAGCAGCCTGACAGGGGGCGAACAGCCCCAGCATTTT.

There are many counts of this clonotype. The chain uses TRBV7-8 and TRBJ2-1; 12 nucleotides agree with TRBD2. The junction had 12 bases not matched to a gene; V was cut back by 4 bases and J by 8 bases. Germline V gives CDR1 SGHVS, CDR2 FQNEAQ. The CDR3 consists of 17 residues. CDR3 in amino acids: CASSSRTRLAGVYEQFF. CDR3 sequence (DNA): TGTGCCAGCAGCTCACGTACAAGACTAGCGGGAGTCTATGAGCAGTTCTTC.

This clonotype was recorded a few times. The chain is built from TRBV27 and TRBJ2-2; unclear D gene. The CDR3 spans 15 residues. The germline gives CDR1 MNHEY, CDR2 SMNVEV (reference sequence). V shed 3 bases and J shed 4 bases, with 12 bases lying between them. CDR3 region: CASSFIGVGTGELFF. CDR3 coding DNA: TGTGCCAGCAGTTTTATCGGCGTTGGCACCGGGGAGCTGTTTTTT.

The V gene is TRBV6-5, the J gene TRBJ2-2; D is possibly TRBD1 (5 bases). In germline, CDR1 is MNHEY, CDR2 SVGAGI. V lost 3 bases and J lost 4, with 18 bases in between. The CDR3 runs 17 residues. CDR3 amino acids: CASSYSGMGLPTGELFF. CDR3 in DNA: TGTGCCAGCAGTTATTCAGGGATGGGGCTCCCCACCGGGGAGCTGTTTTTT.

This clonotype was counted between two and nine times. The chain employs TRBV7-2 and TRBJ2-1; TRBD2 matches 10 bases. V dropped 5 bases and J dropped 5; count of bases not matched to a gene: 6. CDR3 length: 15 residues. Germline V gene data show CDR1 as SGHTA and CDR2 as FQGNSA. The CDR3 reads CASSPRAGGHNEQFF. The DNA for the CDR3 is TGTGCCAGCAGCCCGAGAGCGGGAGGGCACAATGAGCAGTTCTTC.

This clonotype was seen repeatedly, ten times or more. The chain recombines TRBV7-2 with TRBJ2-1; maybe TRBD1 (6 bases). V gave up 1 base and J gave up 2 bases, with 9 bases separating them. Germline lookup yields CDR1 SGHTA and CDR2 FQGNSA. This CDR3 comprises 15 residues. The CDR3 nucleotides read TGTGCCAGCAGCTTAGTAGGGACAACCTACAATGAGCAGTTCTTC. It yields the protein CASSLVGTTYNEQFF. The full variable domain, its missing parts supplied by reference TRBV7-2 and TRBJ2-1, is GAGVSQSPSNKVTEKGKDVELRCDPISGHTALYWYRQSLGQGLEFLIYFQGNSAPDKSGLPSDRFSAERTGGSVSTLTIQRTQQEDSAVYLCASSLVGTTYNEQFFGPGTRLTVL.

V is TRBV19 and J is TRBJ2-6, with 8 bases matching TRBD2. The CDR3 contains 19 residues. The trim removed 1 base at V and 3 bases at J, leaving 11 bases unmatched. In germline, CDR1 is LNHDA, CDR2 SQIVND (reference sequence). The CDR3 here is CASSIAGSGKVYGANVLTF. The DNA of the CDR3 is TGTGCCAGTAGTATAGCTGGTAGCGGGAAAGTCTATGGGGCCAACGTCCTGACTTTC.

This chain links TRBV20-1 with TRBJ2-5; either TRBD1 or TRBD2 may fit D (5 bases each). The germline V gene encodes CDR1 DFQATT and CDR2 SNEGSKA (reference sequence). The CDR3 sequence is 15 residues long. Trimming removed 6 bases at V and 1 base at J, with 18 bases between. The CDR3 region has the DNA TGCAGTGCCACCGCCGGGACGGCAGTCCAAGAGACCCAGTACTTC. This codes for CSATAGTAVQETQYF.

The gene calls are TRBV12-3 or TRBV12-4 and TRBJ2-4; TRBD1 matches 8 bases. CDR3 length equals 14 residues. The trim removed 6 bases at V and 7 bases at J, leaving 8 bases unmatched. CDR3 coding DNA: TGTGCCAGCAGCTTGCCAGGGGGCGCGAACATTCAGTACTTC. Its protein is CASSLPGGANIQYF.

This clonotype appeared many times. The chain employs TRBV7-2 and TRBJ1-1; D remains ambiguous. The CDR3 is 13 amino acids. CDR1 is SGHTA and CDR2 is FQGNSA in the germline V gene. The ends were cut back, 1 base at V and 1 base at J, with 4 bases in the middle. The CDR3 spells CASSLVENTEAFF. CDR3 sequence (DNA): TGTGCCAGCAGCTTAGTTGAGAACACTGAAGCTTTCTTT.

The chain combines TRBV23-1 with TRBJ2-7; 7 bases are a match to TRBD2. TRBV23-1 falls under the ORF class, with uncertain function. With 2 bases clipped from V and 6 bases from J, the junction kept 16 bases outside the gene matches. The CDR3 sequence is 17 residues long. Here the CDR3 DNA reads TGCGCCAGCAGTCAAGCCCAGATGGCGGGAGAGTTTACCGAGCAGTACGTC. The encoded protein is CASSQAQMAGEFTEQYV.

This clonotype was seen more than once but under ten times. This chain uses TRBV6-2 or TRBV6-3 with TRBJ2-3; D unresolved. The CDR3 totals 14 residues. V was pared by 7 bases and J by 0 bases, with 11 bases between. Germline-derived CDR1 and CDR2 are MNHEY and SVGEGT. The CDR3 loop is CASNFTQSTDTQYF. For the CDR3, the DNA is TGTGCCAGCAACTTCACGCAGAGCACAGATACGCAGTATTTT.

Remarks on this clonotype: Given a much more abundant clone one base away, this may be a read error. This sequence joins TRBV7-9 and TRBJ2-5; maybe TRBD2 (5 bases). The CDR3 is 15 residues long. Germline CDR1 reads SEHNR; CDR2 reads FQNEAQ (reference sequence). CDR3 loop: CASSQVFQKWETQCF. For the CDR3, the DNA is TGTGCCAGCAGCCAAGTATTTCAGAAGTGGGAGACCCAGTGCTTC.

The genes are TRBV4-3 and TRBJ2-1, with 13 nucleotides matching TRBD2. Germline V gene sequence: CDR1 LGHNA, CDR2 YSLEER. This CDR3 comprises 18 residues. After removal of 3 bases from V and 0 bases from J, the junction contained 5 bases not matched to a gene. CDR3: CASSHHGLAGDSYNEQFF. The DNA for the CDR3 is TGCGCCAGCAGCCATCACGGACTAGCGGGAGACTCCTACAATGAGCAGTTCTTC.